The 31 T cell receptor beta chains below come from one sample, sequenced in a study of blood T cell repertoires in COVID-19. Here immunoSEQ multiplex PCR was the method, and the copy in TCRdb shows in-frame clones only, minus some. Altogether 310,000 or so clones are present, about 82% being singletons, with the ten largest covering under 2%. Sequencing was done on a sample of peripheral blood. The receptors were gathered from a woman aged 50 to 60 with acute or convalescent COVID-19.

V gene TRBV2 combines with J gene TRBJ2-5; 9 bases are shared with TRBD2. Germline V gene lookup returns CDR1 SNHLY and CDR2 FYNNEI. The V and J ends lost 10 bases and 4 bases, in that order; junction bases with no gene match: 4. The CDR3 contains 12 residues. CDR3 residues: CANRGGAETQYF. CDR3 nucleotide sequence: TGTGCCAACCGCGGGGGGGCAGAGACCCAGTACTTC.

This clone was observed once. The V gene is TRBV7-2, the J gene TRBJ2-1, with D unclear. This CDR3 has 13 residues. Trimming pared 5 bases from V and 4 bases from J, leaving 9 bases between. Looked up from germline, CDR1 is SGHTA and CDR2 is FQGNSA. The CDR3, as DNA: TGTGCCAGCAGCGCTAACTCTTACAATGAGCAGTTCTTC. It is translated as CASSANSYNEQFF.

This chain joins TRBV5-1 and TRBJ2-2, with TRBD2 matching over 8 bases. The V segment lost 0 bases and the J segment 6 bases; nucleotides outside the gene matches: 1. This CDR3 is 14 amino acids long. The germline V gene has CDR1 SGHRS and CDR2 YFSETQ. The CDR3 region is CASSLEAGAGELFF. CDR3 DNA: TGCGCCAGCAGCTTGGAAGCGGGGGCCGGGGAGCTGTTTTTT.

This chain links TRBV28 with TRBJ2-7; 10 bases are a match to TRBD1. Germline CDR1 is MDHEN and CDR2 is SYDVKM. This CDR3 contains 14 residues. V was pared by 3 bases and J by 3 bases, with 2 bases of the junction left unmatched. The CDR3 DNA reads TGTGCCAGCAGTTTGACAGGGGGCATCTACGAGCAGTACTTC. Protein: CASSLTGGIYEQYF.

This clone was detected only once. The rearrangement links TRBV3-1 (or the pseudogene TRBV3-2) to TRBJ1-6, with 8 nucleotides matching TRBD1. V dropped 2 bases and J dropped 8; count of bases not matched to a gene: 2. Germline CDR1 LGHDT, CDR2 YNNKEL (reference sequence). The CDR3 covers 14 residues. CDR3 DNA: TGTGCCAGCAGCCAAACAGGGGGGGATTCACCCCTCCACTTT. It codes for CASSQTGGDSPLHF.

The chain recombines TRBV20-1 with TRBJ2-7; D remains unclear. Trimming left V 3 bases short and J 2 bases short, with 14 bases between. This CDR3 comprises 14 residues. From germline, CDR1 is DFQATT and CDR2 SNEGSKA (reference sequence). CDR3 DNA sequence: TGCAGTGCTAGTGGCGTCCGGTCGGCCTACGAGCAGTACTTC. This translates into CSASGVRSAYEQYF.

The rearrangement links TRBV3-1 (or the pseudogene TRBV3-2) to TRBJ1-4, with 7 bases fitting TRBD1. In germline, CDR1 is LGHDT, CDR2 YNNKEL (reference sequence). Trimming removed 4 bases from V and 8 bases from J; junction bases left unmatched: 4. The CDR3 spans 13 residues. CDR3 coding DNA: TGTGCCAGCAGCCGGGGCAGGGGGGAAAAACTGTTTTTT. Translating it yields CASSRGRGEKLFF.

This chain joins TRBV30 and TRBJ1-2, with 10 nucleotides matching TRBD1. With V trimmed by 3 bases and J by 2 bases, 3 bases remained unmatched. The CDR3 totals 14 residues. Germline CDR1 GTSNPN, CDR2 SVGIG (reference sequence). Written as DNA, the CDR3 is TGTGCCTGGAGCCTGGACAGGGGGAACTATGGCTACACCTTC. It translates to CAWSLDRGNYGYTF.

The V gene is TRBV9, the J gene TRBJ1-4, with D uncertain. The V and J ends lost 0 bases and 0 bases respectively, with 12 bases between them. The germline V gene has CDR1 SGDLS and CDR2 YYNGEE. CDR3 size: 17 residues. The CDR3 DNA follows: TGTGCCAGCAGCGTAGACAGCGGTGCCCCAACTAATGAAAAACTGTTTTTT. This translates into CASSVDSGAPTNEKLFF.

V is TRBV30 and J is TRBJ2-7, with TRBD1 matching over 10 bases. This CDR3 is 13 amino acids long. Germline CDR1 reads GTSNPN; CDR2 reads SVGIG (reference sequence). The V gene end was trimmed by 4 bases and the J gene end by 5 bases; junction bases not matched to a gene: 5. The CDR3 DNA follows: TGTGCCTGGACGGGACAGGGGCCCCACGAGCAGTACTTC. This encodes CAWTGQGPHEQYF.

The chain recombines TRBV5-1 with TRBJ2-3; D possibly corresponds to TRBD2 (5 bases). The CDR3 totals 17 residues. Germline CDR1 reads SGHRS; CDR2 reads YFSETQ. V lost 4 bases and J lost 2, with 20 bases in between. Here the CDR3 reads CASSLALLPFSTDTQYF. CDR3 sequence (DNA): TGCGCCAGCAGCCTAGCATTACTTCCTTTCTCCACAGATACGCAGTATTTT.

This clone was recorded a few times. The chain couples TRBV9 to TRBJ2-5; TRBD2 aligns across 7 bases. The V gene's germline CDR1 is SGDLS and CDR2 YYNGEE. V shed 3 bases, J shed 3 bases, and the junction held 11 bases outside the gene matches. The CDR3 is made up of 16 amino acids. The CDR3 DNA reads TGTGCCAGCAGCGCAATGGGAGGGGATCTTAAAGAGACCCAGTACTTC. This sequence encodes CASSAMGGDLKETQYF. The full variable domain, rest sourced from reference TRBV9 and TRBJ2-5, is DSGVTQTPKHLITATGQRVTLRCSPRSGDLSVYWYQQSLDQGLQFLIQYYNGEERAKGNILERFSAQQFPDLHSELNLSSLELGDSALYFCASSAMGGDLKETQYFGPGTRLLVL.

The rearrangement uses TRBV2 and TRBJ2-3; D remains ambiguous. The germline gives CDR1 SNHLY, CDR2 FYNNEI. Trimming left V 6 bases short and J 1 base short, with 20 bases between. The CDR3 length is 17 residues. CDR3 bases: TGTGCCAGCAGCATAATCTTCCGGAGAAGCGGCACAGATACGCAGTATTTT. This codes for CASSIIFRRSGTDTQYF.

In DNA, the CDR3 is TGTGCCAGCAGTCCCCGACTAGCGGGAGGGACCGAGCAGTACTTC. It translates to CASSPRLAGGTEQYF. This chain connects TRBV28 to TRBJ2-7; 14 bases map to TRBD2. The ends lost 5 bases at V and 6 bases at J; junction bases unmatched: 6. This CDR3 region has 15 residues. Germline V CDR1 and CDR2: MDHEN, SYDVKM.

The chain combines TRBV10-3 with TRBJ1-2; D call uncertain. The CDR3 runs to 12 residues. The V end was cut by 7 bases, the J end by 4 bases, with 10 bases between. The germline V gene has CDR1 ENHRY and CDR2 SYGVKD. In DNA form, the CDR3 reads TGTGCCATCACCCGGGGAGCCTATGGCTACACCTTC. Translated, it gives CAITRGAYGYTF.

This chain connects TRBV9 to TRBJ2-1; 7 bases are a match to TRBD1. V lost 3 bases, J lost 3 bases, and 12 bases stayed unmatched. The germline V gene encodes CDR1 SGDLS and CDR2 YYNGEE. The CDR3 spans 17 residues. The CDR3 DNA sequence: TGTGCCAGCAGCGAAGAGACCGGGACAGATAACTACAATGAGCAGTTCTTC. Protein sequence: CASSEETGTDNYNEQFF.

V gene TRBV5-1 combines with J gene TRBJ2-7, with TRBD2 matching over 11 bases. Trimming cost V 0 bases and J 5 bases; bases outside gene matches: 4. This CDR3 is built from 15 residues. Germline values: CDR1 SGHRS, CDR2 YFSETQ. The chain's CDR3 is CASSLALAGANEQYF. The DNA for the CDR3 is TGCGCCAGCAGCTTGGCACTAGCGGGAGCAAACGAGCAGTACTTC.

This chain uses TRBV4-2 with TRBJ2-7, with a weak D call TRBD2 (6 bases). With 0 bases removed from V and 7 bases from J, the gap between germline ends came to 10 bases. The CDR3 has 13 amino acids. Germline V gene lookup returns CDR1 LGHNA and CDR2 YNFKEQ. The CDR3 bases are TGTGCCAGCAGCCAAGAAGGAGGGTGGGAGCAGTACTTC. It is translated as CASSQEGGWEQYF.

This clone was picked up one time. The V and J genes are TRBV5-3 and TRBJ1-5; 9 nucleotides agree with TRBD1. TRBV5-3 qualifies as an ORF whose function is uncertain. The CDR3 length is 17 residues. The trim removed 2 bases at V and 4 bases at J, leaving 10 bases unmatched. CDR3 region: CARSFGQGWSRNQPQHF. CDR3 nucleotides: TGTGCCAGAAGCTTCGGACAGGGGTGGTCTCGTAATCAGCCCCAGCATTTT.

This clone was seen more than once but under ten times. The J gene is TRBJ2-3, the V gene TRBV18; D remains ambiguous. The CDR3 length is 14 residues. V lost 1 base and J lost 0, with 5 bases in between. Germline V CDR1 and CDR2: KGHSH, LQKENI. The CDR3 is CASSPLDSTDTQYF. CDR3 nucleotides: TGTGCCAGCTCACCACTAGATAGCACAGATACGCAGTATTTT. The entire variable domain, with the rest obtained from reference TRBV18 and TRBJ2-3, is as follows: NAGVMQNPRHLVRRRGQEARLRCSPMKGHSHVYWYRQLPEEGLKFMVYLQKENIIDESGMPKERFSAEFPKEGPSILRIQQVVRGDSAAYFCASSPLDSTDTQYFGPGTRLTVL.

The chain joins TRBV28 to TRBJ2-3; 9 bases agree with TRBD1. The V gene end was trimmed by 6 bases and the J gene end by 3 bases; junction bases not matched to a gene: 4. This CDR3 region has 14 residues. From germline, CDR1 is MDHEN and CDR2 SYDVKM. As DNA, the CDR3 is TGTGCCAGCAGAACCGGGACAGGGACAGATACGCAGTATTTT. Protein product: CASRTGTGTDTQYF.

The chain joins TRBV30 to TRBJ2-2, with 8 bases matching TRBD1. Trimming at V came to 5 bases and at J to 7 bases, leaving 9 bases not matched to a gene. The CDR3 is made up of 14 amino acids. Germline assignment: CDR1 GTSNPN and CDR2 SVGIG (reference sequence). This CDR3 is CAWGDRGLVGELFF. The CDR3 DNA follows: TGTGCCTGGGGAGACAGGGGCCTCGTCGGGGAGCTGTTTTTT.

V and J are TRBV10-3 and TRBJ2-7, with a tentative D call TRBD1 (6 bases). Germline CDR1 and CDR2: ENHRY and SYGVKD. CDR3 length: 14 amino acids. V shed 6 bases and J shed 7 bases, with 19 bases lying between them. DNA for the CDR3: TGTGCCATCAGGCTACAGGGCCGGGGTAAAGAGCAGTACTTC. This encodes CAIRLQGRGKEQYF.

The chain uses TRBV5-4 and TRBJ2-2; perhaps TRBD2 as D (5 bases). Germline V gene sequence: CDR1 SGHNT, CDR2 YYREEE (reference sequence). Trimming stripped 4 bases from V and 7 bases from J, with 17 bases between. This CDR3 region has 15 residues. The CDR3, as DNA: TGTGCCAGCAGCAAGACGGGGTTTAGGGACGGGGAGCTGTTTTTT. As protein: CASSKTGFRDGELFF.

V and J are TRBV5-6 and TRBJ2-1; 7 nucleotides line up with TRBD2. V dropped 2 bases and J dropped 6; count of bases not matched to a gene: 8. The V gene's germline CDR1 is SGHDT and CDR2 YYEEEE. CDR3 length: 15 amino acids. The CDR3 region is CASSFLQAGSNEQFF. The CDR3 region has the DNA TGTGCCAGCAGCTTTTTACAAGCGGGAAGCAATGAGCAGTTCTTC.

The chain joins TRBV27 to TRBJ1-2, with D possibly matching TRBD1 (5 bases). Germline V gene lookup returns CDR1 MNHEY and CDR2 SMNVEV (reference sequence). The CDR3 runs 15 residues. Trimming cost V 4 bases and J 5 bases, with 17 bases left between them. The CDR3 sequence is CASSSQGGEVYGYTF. The CDR3, as DNA: TGTGCCAGCAGTTCCCAGGGAGGGGAGGTTTATGGCTACACCTTC.

The rearrangement links TRBV3-1 (or the pseudogene TRBV3-2) to TRBJ1-4; D may be TRBD1 (5 bases). The CDR3 runs to 15 residues. Trimming removed 4 bases from V and 6 bases from J, with 15 bases in between. Germline loops: CDR1 LGHDT, CDR2 YNNKEL (reference sequence). CDR3 DNA sequence: TGTGCCAGCAGCCTCATCAGAGGGGAGGATGAAAAACTGTTTTTT. It encodes CASSLIRGEDEKLFF.

The J gene is TRBJ2-2, the V gene TRBV27, with D perhaps matching TRBD2 (6 bases). This CDR3 has 14 amino acids. The V end lost 2 bases, the J end lost 7 bases, and 11 bases lay between the germline ends. Germline V gene data show CDR1 as MNHEY and CDR2 as SMNVEV (reference sequence). The CDR3 spells CASSLRGWSGELFF. The CDR3 bases are TGTGCCAGCAGTTTACGGGGGTGGAGCGGGGAGCTGTTTTTT.

The J gene is TRBJ2-5, the V gene TRBV30; a weak D match, TRBD1 (5 bases). Germline-derived CDR1 and CDR2 are GTSNPN and SVGIG (reference sequence). V was clipped by 6 bases and J by 4 bases, with 21 bases between them. The CDR3 loop spans 15 amino acids. CDR3 amino acids: CACGPAWGRGETQYF. CDR3 nucleotide sequence: TGTGCCTGTGGCCCAGCCTGGGGCCGCGGAGAGACCCAGTACTTC.

The chain couples TRBV28 to TRBJ1-6, with D perhaps TRBD1 (6 bases). CDR1 is MDHEN and CDR2 is SYDVKM in the germline V gene. The CDR3 loop spans 14 amino acids. The V and J ends lost 4 bases and 7 bases respectively, with 11 bases between them. CDR3 DNA sequence: TGTGCCAGCAGTTCGTGGCAGGGGAATTCACCCCTCCACTTT. It translates to CASSSWQGNSPLHF.

V usage is TRBV14 and J usage is TRBJ1-2; 10 bases are a match to TRBD1. The ends lost 2 bases at V and 5 bases at J; junction bases unmatched: 5. This CDR3 is built from 15 residues. CDR1 and CDR2 (germline): SGHDN, FVKESK. CDR3 in amino acids: CASSQYPGQGYGYTF. The CDR3, as DNA: TGTGCCAGCAGCCAATATCCGGGACAGGGGTATGGCTACACCTTC.